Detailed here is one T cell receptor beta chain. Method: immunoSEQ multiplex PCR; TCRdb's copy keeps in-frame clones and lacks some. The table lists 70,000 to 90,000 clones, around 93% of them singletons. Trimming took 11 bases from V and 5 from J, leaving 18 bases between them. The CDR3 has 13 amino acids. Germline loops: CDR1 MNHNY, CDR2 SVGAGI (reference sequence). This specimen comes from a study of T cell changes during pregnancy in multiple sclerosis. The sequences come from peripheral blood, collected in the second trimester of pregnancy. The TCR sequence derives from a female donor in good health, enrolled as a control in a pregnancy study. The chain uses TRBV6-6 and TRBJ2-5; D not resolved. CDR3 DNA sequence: TGTGCCGGGTCGTCTGGCGGTAAGGAGACCCAGTACTTC. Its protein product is CAGSSGGKETQYF.